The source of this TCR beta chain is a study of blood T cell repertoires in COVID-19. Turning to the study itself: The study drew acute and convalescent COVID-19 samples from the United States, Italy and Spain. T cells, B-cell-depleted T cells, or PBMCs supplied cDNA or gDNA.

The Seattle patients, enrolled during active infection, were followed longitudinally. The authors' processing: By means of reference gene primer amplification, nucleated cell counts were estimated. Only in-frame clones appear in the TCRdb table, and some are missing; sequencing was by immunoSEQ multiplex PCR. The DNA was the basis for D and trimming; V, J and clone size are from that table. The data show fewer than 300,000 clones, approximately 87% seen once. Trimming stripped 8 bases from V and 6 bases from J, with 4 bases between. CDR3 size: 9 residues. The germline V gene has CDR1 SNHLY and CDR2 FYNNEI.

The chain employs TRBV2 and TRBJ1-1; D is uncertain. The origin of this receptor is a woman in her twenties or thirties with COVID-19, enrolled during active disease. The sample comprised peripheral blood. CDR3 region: CASYAEAFF. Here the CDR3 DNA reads TGTGCCAGCTATGCTGAAGCTTTCTTT. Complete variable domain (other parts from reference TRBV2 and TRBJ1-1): EPEVTQTPSHQVTQMGQEVILRCVPISNHLYFYWYRQILGQKVEFLVSFYNNEISEKSEIFDDQFSVERPDGSNFTLKIRSTKLEDSAMYFCASYAEAFFGQGTRLTVV.